The 9 T cell receptor beta chains below all came from one sample that was sequenced in a study of T cell responses to AZD1222 COVID-19 vaccine. Using immunoSEQ multiplex PCR, the repertoire was profiled, and TCRdb retains in-frame clones only, with some absent. The table shows 150,000 or so clones, with 91% occurring only once. The starting material was peripheral blood, obtained on day 0 of AZD1222 vaccination. These receptors were collected from an adult in good health.

The chain carries TRBV6-5 and TRBJ2-1; 11 bases fit TRBD2. The V segment lost 7 bases and the J segment 4 bases; nucleotides outside the gene matches: 3. This CDR3 has 14 amino acids. The germline CDR1 and CDR2 sequences are MNHEY and SVGAGI. This CDR3 is CASKGTSGYNEQFF. The CDR3 coding sequence is TGTGCCAGCAAAGGGACTAGCGGTTACAATGAGCAGTTCTTC.

The chain employs TRBV4-3 and TRBJ1-3; D is uncertain. Germline CDR1 is LGHNA and CDR2 is YSLEER. Trimming removed 4 bases at V and 2 bases at J, with 15 bases between. The CDR3 runs to 16 residues. The CDR3 DNA is TGCGCCAGCAGCCTCGAATATGGATACCCTGGAAACACCATATATTTT. Translated, it gives CASSLEYGYPGNTIYF.

The chain is built from TRBV7-9 and TRBJ2-7, with 9 bases aligning to TRBD1. There are 14 residues in the CDR3. With V trimmed by 0 bases and J by 4 bases, 1 base remained unmatched. Germline V gene data show CDR1 as SEHNR and CDR2 as FQNEAQ (reference sequence). The CDR3 DNA reads TGTGCCAGCAGCTTAGCGGGACAGGGATACGAGCAGTACTTC. The encoded protein is CASSLAGQGYEQYF.

This clone was picked up one time. The chain couples TRBV11-1 to TRBJ1-3, with D possibly TRBD1 on 5 matching bases. The V end was cut by 4 bases, the J end by 4 bases, with 14 bases between. The CDR3 has 15 residues. Germline V gives CDR1 SGHAT, CDR2 FQDESV (reference sequence). The CDR3 nucleotides read TGTGCCAGCAGCTCTGGGACTTTGGGCGGAAACACCATATATTTT. It specifies CASSSGTLGGNTIYF. Looking up the rest from reference TRBV11-1 and TRBJ1-3 gives the full variable domain: EAEVAQSPRYKITEKSQAVAFWCDPISGHATLYWYRQILGQGPELLVQFQDESVVDDSQLPKDRFSAERLKGVDSTLKIQPAELGDSAMYLCASSSGTLGGNTIYFGEGSWLTVV.

This chain connects TRBV11-2 to TRBJ2-6; D is uncertain. Germline loops: CDR1 SGHAT, CDR2 FQNNGV. Trimming took 3 bases from V and 3 from J, leaving 3 bases between them. The CDR3 spans 13 residues. CDR3 in DNA: TGTGCCAGCAGCTTCGGTGGGGCCAACGTCCTGACTTTC. The encoded protein is CASSFGGANVLTF. Based on the CDR3 plus reference TRBV11-2 and TRBJ2-6, the full variable domain is EAGVAQSPRYKIIEKRQSVAFWCNPISGHATLYWYQQILGQGPKLLIQFQNNGVVDDSQLPKDRFSAERLKGVDSTLKIQPAKLEDSAVYLCASSFGGANVLTFGAGSRLTVL.

The rearrangement links TRBV23-1 to TRBJ2-5; no firm D call. TRBV23-1 is recorded as an ORF, its role being uncertain. V was cut by 0 bases and J by 0 bases, with 5 bases left in between. There are 14 residues in the CDR3. The CDR3: CASSQSNHQETQYF. The CDR3 coding sequence is TGCGCCAGCAGTCAATCTAATCACCAAGAGACCCAGTACTTC.

The chain has TRBV6-6 and TRBJ1-1, with a tentative D call TRBD1 (6 bases). CDR1 is MNHNY, CDR2 SVGAGI, per germline (reference sequence). The length of the CDR3 is 13 residues. V was pared by 6 bases and J by 4 bases, with 12 bases between. The CDR3 DNA follows: TGTGCCAGCAGATGGACAGCGCCCACTGAAGCTTTCTTT. This encodes CASRWTAPTEAFF.

CDR3 sequence (DNA): TGTGCCAGCAGCTCCCCCGGGACAGCCGGAAACACCATATATTTT. Encoded protein: CASSSPGTAGNTIYF. This chain connects TRBV7-3 to TRBJ1-3; 7 positions match TRBD1. Looked up from germline, CDR1 is SGHTA and CDR2 is FQGTGA. V lost 4 bases to trimming and J lost 4 bases; unmatched junction nucleotides: 7. This CDR3 has 15 amino acids.

This chain links TRBV28 with TRBJ1-5; D not resolved. Trimming took 5 bases from V and 1 from J, leaving 6 bases between them. The CDR3 extends over 13 amino acids. Germline assignment: CDR1 MDHEN and CDR2 SYDVKM. CDR3 region: CASSDPSNQPQHF. The CDR3 DNA sequence: TGTGCCAGCAGTGACCCCAGCAATCAGCCCCAGCATTTT.